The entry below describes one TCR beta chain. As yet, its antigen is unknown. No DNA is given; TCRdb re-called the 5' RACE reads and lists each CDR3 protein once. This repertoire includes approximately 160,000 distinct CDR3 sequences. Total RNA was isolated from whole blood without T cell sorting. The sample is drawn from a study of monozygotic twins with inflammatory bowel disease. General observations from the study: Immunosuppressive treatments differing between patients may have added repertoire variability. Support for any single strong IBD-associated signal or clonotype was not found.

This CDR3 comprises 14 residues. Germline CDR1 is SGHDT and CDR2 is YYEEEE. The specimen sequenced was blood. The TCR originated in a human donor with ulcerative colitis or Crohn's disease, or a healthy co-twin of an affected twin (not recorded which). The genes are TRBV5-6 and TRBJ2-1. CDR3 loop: CASSLIRVYNEQFF.